The 17 T cell receptor beta chains listed next were all sequenced from one sample in a study of blood T cell repertoires in COVID-19. Measured with immunoSEQ multiplex PCR; TCRdb has only the in-frame clones, and not every one. In the table there are about 4,900 clones, roughly nine tenths of which are singletons. Sequencing input: peripheral blood. Source of these receptors: a human donor in a cohort sampled during active COVID-19.

This clone is large in the sample. The V and J genes are TRBV9 and TRBJ1-2; D remains ambiguous. Trimming pared 5 bases from V and 7 bases from J, leaving 12 bases between. This CDR3 region has 12 residues. Germline loops: CDR1 SGDLS, CDR2 YYNGEE. As DNA, the CDR3 is TGTGCCAGCAGTAGCGGAGGGTCTGGCTACACCTTC. Encoded protein: CASSSGGSGYTF. The whole variable domain, filled in from reference TRBV9 and TRBJ1-2, reads DSGVTQTPKHLITATGQRVTLRCSPRSGDLSVYWYQQSLDQGLQFLIQYYNGEERAKGNILERFSAQQFPDLHSELNLSSLELGDSALYFCASSSGGSGYTFGSGTRLTVV.

This chain connects TRBV19 to TRBJ2-7; D perhaps matches TRBD1 (5 bases). Trimming took off 6 bases at V and 0 bases at J, with 12 bases between the two ends. Germline assignment: CDR1 LNHDA and CDR2 SQIVND (reference sequence). The CDR3 contains 14 residues. The CDR3 region is CASRQQASSYEQYF. In DNA form, the CDR3 reads TGTGCCAGTAGACAACAGGCAAGCTCCTACGAGCAGTACTTC.

The chain carries TRBV9 and TRBJ1-1; D might be TRBD1 (5 bases). Trimming cost V 6 bases and J 8 bases, with 17 bases left between them. The CDR3 has 13 residues. Germline V gives CDR1 SGDLS, CDR2 YYNGEE. For the CDR3, the DNA is TGTGCCAGCACCCGAAGGGGAATACAAGAAGCTTTCTTT. Residues: CASTRRGIQEAFF.

The chain carries TRBV10-3 and TRBJ2-7; the match to TRBD2 covers 14 bases. The V segment lost 7 bases and the J segment 0 bases; nucleotides outside the gene matches: 2. Germline CDR1 reads ENHRY; CDR2 reads SYGVKD. The CDR3 contains 15 residues. CDR3 nucleotides: TGTGCCATCAAGGGGACTAGCGGGAGCTCCTACGAGCAGTACTTC. This sequence encodes CAIKGTSGSSYEQYF.

The chain uses TRBV6-2 or TRBV6-3 and TRBJ1-4; no clear D gene. The CDR3 runs 15 residues. The V end lost 5 bases, the J end lost 7 bases, and 17 bases lay between the germline ends. The germline V gene encodes CDR1 MNHEY and CDR2 SVGEGT. The CDR3 bases are TGTGCCAGCAGTACCGCCGGAGGGCTCGGTGAAAAACTGTTTTTT. Residues: CASSTAGGLGEKLFF.

The chain employs TRBV9 and TRBJ1-2; D may be TRBD1 (6 bases). Trimming removed 4 bases at V and 3 bases at J, with 16 bases between. Germline V lookup: CDR1 SGDLS, CDR2 YYNGEE. CDR3 length equals 15 residues. CDR3 protein: CASSPTTGSHYGYTF. CDR3 coding DNA: TGTGCCAGCAGCCCAACAACAGGGTCCCACTATGGCTACACCTTC.

CDR3 sequence (DNA): TGTGCCAGCAGCCCCCGGGCAGGGCTCTCCTACGAGCAGTACTTC. Amino acid sequence: CASSPRAGLSYEQYF. This chain connects TRBV7-2 to TRBJ2-7; TRBD1 is a possible D gene (5 bases). Germline V gene data show CDR1 as SGHTA and CDR2 as FQGNSA. Trimming took 5 bases from V and 0 from J, leaving 14 bases between them. This CDR3 is built from 15 residues.

V and J are TRBV28 and TRBJ2-7, with TRBD1 matching 9 bases. The CDR3 sequence is 14 residues long. CDR1 and CDR2 from the germline V gene are MDHEN and SYDVKM. Unmatched junction bases numbered 3, after V lost 4 bases and J lost 2 bases. The DNA of the CDR3 is TGTGCCAGCAGTTCGGGGGACAGGGCCTACGAGCAGTACTTC. This codes for CASSSGDRAYEQYF.

This clone was seen a single time. The CDR3 coding sequence is TGCGCCAGCAGCTCGGCGGGCAGGGGTTTTCCAGATACGCAGTATTTT. Its protein product is CASSSAGRGFPDTQYF. This chain joins TRBV5-1 and TRBJ2-3; possible D gene TRBD1, 6 bases. CDR1 is SGHRS and CDR2 is YFSETQ in the germline V gene. This CDR3 spans 16 amino acids. V lost 3 bases and J 4 bases, leaving 18 bases between the germline ends.

V and J are TRBV28 and TRBJ2-1; 10 bases agree with TRBD1. Germline CDR1 is MDHEN and CDR2 is SYDVKM. V was pared by 5 bases and J by 9 bases, with 7 bases of the junction left unmatched. The CDR3 is 14 residues long. CDR3 sequence: CASSPPGQGIEQFF. Here the CDR3 DNA reads TGTGCCAGCAGTCCACCGGGACAGGGGATTGAGCAGTTCTTC.

The chain employs TRBV6-5 and TRBJ2-7; 10 bases are shared with TRBD2. The CDR3 is 15 residues long. The germline V gene has CDR1 MNHEY and CDR2 SVGAGI. V dropped 6 bases and J dropped 2; count of bases not matched to a gene: 7. For the CDR3, the DNA is TGTGCCAGCAGCGATACTAGCGGGGAAACCTACGAGCAGTACTTC. Protein product: CASSDTSGETYEQYF.

The chain couples TRBV27 to TRBJ2-1; D gene uncertain. The V gene lost 6 bases and the J gene lost 7 bases, with 19 bases spanning the gap. The CDR3 totals 15 residues. Germline lookup yields CDR1 MNHEY and CDR2 SMNVEV (reference sequence). The CDR3 loop reads CASRRESGGRNEQFF. CDR3 DNA: TGTGCCAGCAGACGTGAGTCCGGCGGCCGGAATGAGCAGTTCTTC.

The V and J genes are TRBV27 and TRBJ2-7, with a possible D match to TRBD1 (5 bases). The germline V gene encodes CDR1 MNHEY and CDR2 SMNVEV (reference sequence). The V and J ends lost 5 bases and 0 bases respectively, with 14 bases between them. The CDR3 has 15 residues. This CDR3 reads CASSRLSDNSYEQYF. The CDR3 DNA reads TGTGCCAGCAGTCGCCTTTCGGACAACTCCTACGAGCAGTACTTC.

This clone was picked up a small number of times. The V and J genes are TRBV14 and TRBJ2-3; a weak D match, TRBD2 (6 bases). Trimming took 3 bases from V and 9 from J, leaving 10 bases between them. CDR3 length: 12 residues. Germline CDR1 reads SGHDN; CDR2 reads FVKESK. CDR3 amino acids: CASSQTRGTQYF. CDR3 nucleotides: TGTGCCAGCAGCCAGACCCGGGGGACGCAGTATTTT.

The chain recombines TRBV2 with TRBJ2-5, with 9 positions matching TRBD2. The V gene's germline CDR1 is SNHLY and CDR2 FYNNEI. The CDR3 runs to 17 residues. Trimming at V came to 6 bases and at J to 4 bases, leaving 15 bases not matched to a gene. The CDR3, as DNA: TGTGCCAGCAGGAGGGGGGTGTCTAGCGGGGTTCGAGAGACCCAGTACTTC. Residues: CASRRGVSSGVRETQYF.

V and J are TRBV9 and TRBJ1-1, with D unresolved. Germline V gene data show CDR1 as SGDLS and CDR2 as YYNGEE. The CDR3 length is 14 residues. Trimming shortened V by 4 bases and J by 1 base, and 11 bases separated the two germline ends. The CDR3 loop is CASSPAWANTEAFF. DNA for the CDR3: TGTGCCAGCAGCCCCGCTTGGGCGAACACTGAAGCTTTCTTT.

The chain combines TRBV12-5 with TRBJ1-2, with D perhaps matching TRBD1 (6 bases). The germline V gene encodes CDR1 LGHNT and CDR2 FRNRAP. The ends were cut back, 7 bases at V and 4 bases at J, with 16 bases in the middle. The CDR3 loop spans 14 amino acids. CDR3 protein: CASAPSGVPYGYTF. The CDR3 DNA reads as TGTGCTAGTGCCCCTTCAGGGGTTCCCTATGGCTACACCTTC.